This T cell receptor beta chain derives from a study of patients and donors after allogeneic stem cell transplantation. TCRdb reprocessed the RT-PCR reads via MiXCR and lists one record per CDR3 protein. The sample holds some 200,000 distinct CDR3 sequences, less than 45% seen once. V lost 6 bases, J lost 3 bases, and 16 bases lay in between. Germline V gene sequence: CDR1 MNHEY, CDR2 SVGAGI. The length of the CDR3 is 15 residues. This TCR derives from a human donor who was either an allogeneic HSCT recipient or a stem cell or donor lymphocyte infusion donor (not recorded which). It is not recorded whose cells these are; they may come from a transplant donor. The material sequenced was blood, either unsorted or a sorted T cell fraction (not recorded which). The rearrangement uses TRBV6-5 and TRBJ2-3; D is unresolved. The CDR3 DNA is TGTGCCAGCAGCCTCCTGGGCTCCAGGACAGATACGCAGTATTTT. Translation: CASSLLGSRTDTQYF.